This TCR beta chain was obtained from a study of CD8+ T cells in alopecia areata. The wider study: Grafts of skin from C3H/HeJ donors aged roughly 6-13 months with spontaneous alopecia went to female C3H/HeJ mice aged roughly 7-10 weeks.

Germline-derived CDR1 and CDR2 are NNHDY and SYVADS. This CDR3 has 12 amino acids. Combined cutaneous lymph node cells underwent sorting by CD4, CD8alpha, NKG2D, NKG2ACE and additional markers. This clone is hyperexpanded in the sample. Gene names are mouse gene names. From the germline J gene comes the end of the CDR3, since the read stops 4 residues before it. The sequencing template was cDNA reverse transcribed from extracted RNA. The data were produced by immunoSEQ multiplex PCR, yet TCRdb's version contains in-frame clones alone and is incomplete. The sample has under 20,000 clones, none seen only once.

The TCR sequence derives from a C3H/HeJ mouse with alopecia areata. MHC haplotype here: H2-k. V is TRBV13-3 and J is TRBJ2-7, with D unclear. Sequenced sample: CD8+ T cells sorted from a lymph node. The sequenced part of the CDR3 DNA is TGTGCCAGCAGTGAACGCAGTTAT. Protein product: CASSERSY. The whole CDR3 reads CASSERSYEQYF.